These 10 T cell receptor beta chains share one sample of origin, sequenced in a study of OX40 agonist ivuxolimab in advanced cancers. This table comes from immunoSEQ multiplex PCR, and its TCRdb copy is limited to in-frame clones, with some not included. The profile covers 42,000 or so clones, with 86% appearing a single time and 21% taken by the ten largest. Material: CD4+ or CD8+ T cells sorted from blood, obtained in a trial of the OX40 agonist ivuxolimab. The source of these receptors is an adult with an advanced solid tumor such as melanoma, head and neck, liver or kidney cancer.

V is TRBV4-1 and J is TRBJ2-7, with D tentatively TRBD2 (5 bases). Trimming took 4 bases from V and 4 from J, leaving 14 bases between them. The CDR3 consists of 14 residues. The germline CDR1 and CDR2 sequences are MGHRA and YSYEKL. The CDR3 loop reads CASSPVGRTYEQYF. CDR3 in DNA: TGCGCCAGCAGCCCAGTGGGCAGGACTTACGAGCAGTACTTC.

The genes are TRBV6-6 and TRBJ1-2; D is unclear. Trimming removed 5 bases from V and 3 bases from J, with 13 bases in between. Germline loops: CDR1 MNHNY, CDR2 SVGAGI (reference sequence). The CDR3 contains 14 residues. The CDR3 DNA follows: TGTGCCAGCAGTCCGTCGGGCAATTACTATGGCTACACCTTC. It encodes CASSPSGNYYGYTF.

The V and J genes are TRBV7-9 and TRBJ2-7, with D unresolved. Germline assignment: CDR1 SEHNR and CDR2 FQNEAQ (reference sequence). The CDR3 is made up of 13 amino acids. Trimming took off 3 bases at V and 3 bases at J, with 9 bases between the two ends. CDR3 in DNA: TGTGCCAGCAGCTTGACACCAAGCTACGAGCAGTACTTC. Translation: CASSLTPSYEQYF.

The chain recombines TRBV7-9 with TRBJ2-1; tentative D call: TRBD2 (7 bases). The CDR3 length is 14 residues. Germline assignment: CDR1 SEHNR and CDR2 FQNEAQ (reference sequence). V shed 5 bases and J shed 6 bases, with 14 bases lying between them. The CDR3 nucleotides are TGTGCCAGCAGCCAACGGGGGGCCGCCAATGAGCAGTTCTTC. This translates into CASSQRGAANEQFF.

This clone was seen a single time. The chain joins TRBV7-9 to TRBJ1-5; 7 bases match TRBD1. The CDR3 covers 13 residues. Germline CDR1 is SEHNR and CDR2 is FQNEAQ (reference sequence). Unmatched junction bases numbered 2, after V lost 5 bases and J lost 4 bases. The CDR3 reads CASSPGGNQPQHF. The CDR3 DNA is TGTGCCAGCAGCCCAGGGGGAAATCAGCCCCAGCATTTT.

The chain employs TRBV5-6 and TRBJ1-1, with 10 bases aligning to TRBD1. Germline assignment: CDR1 SGHDT and CDR2 YYEEEE. The V gene end was trimmed by 6 bases and the J gene end by 7 bases; junction bases not matched to a gene: 9. This CDR3 has 14 residues. Here the CDR3 DNA reads TGTGCCAGCATTCCGCCGGGACAGGGGATTGAAGCTTTCTTT. Protein: CASIPPGQGIEAFF.

The chain recombines TRBV29-1 with TRBJ2-2, with D possibly matching TRBD1 (5 bases). This CDR3 has 15 amino acids. Looked up from germline, CDR1 is SQVTM and CDR2 is ANQGSEA. Trimming took off 2 bases at V and 3 bases at J, with 13 bases between the two ends. The CDR3 bases are TGCAGCGTTGAACTTCCAGGGTACTACACCGGGGAGCTGTTTTTT. Protein sequence: CSVELPGYYTGELFF.

The chain is built from TRBV27 and TRBJ2-1, with 10 bases fitting TRBD2. There are 16 residues in the CDR3. J was trimmed by 2 bases and V by 7 bases; bases with no gene match: 8. Germline V gives CDR1 MNHEY, CDR2 SMNVEV (reference sequence). In DNA form, the CDR3 reads TGTGCCAGCACAAGTAGCGGGGGGCTCGCCTACAATGAGCAGTTCTTC. Translated, it gives CASTSSGGLAYNEQFF.

This clone was seen a single time. The CDR3, as DNA: TGTGCCAGCTCACCACCAGGCATTTCAGAGGGAAACACCATATATTTT. It yields the protein CASSPPGISEGNTIYF. This chain uses TRBV18 with TRBJ1-3; the D is unclear. With 0 bases removed from V and 4 bases from J, the gap between germline ends came to 13 bases. The V gene's germline CDR1 is KGHSH and CDR2 LQKENI. CDR3 length equals 16 residues.

The chain is built from TRBV27 and TRBJ2-1, with D unclear. This CDR3 contains 14 residues. From germline, CDR1 is MNHEY and CDR2 SMNVEV (reference sequence). With 8 bases removed from V and 2 bases from J, the gap between germline ends came to 13 bases. CDR3 bases: TGTGCCAGCTCATTAGGCACAACCTACAATGAGCAGTTCTTC. This gives the protein CASSLGTTYNEQFF.